These T cell receptor beta chains were read from a single sample in a study of control samples from healthy donors and cancer patients. Libraries were prepared by immunoSEQ multiplex PCR; TCRdb keeps only in-frame clonotypes and omits some of them. Counted here are around 140,000 clones, around 90% occurring once; the ten biggest clones make up approximately 3%. Specimen: blood. The receptor source for this set is a man under 40 in good health. Both conserved end residues are part of each CDR3. Fields, in order: V gene, D gene, J gene, CDR3 protein, CDR3 DNA. D genes are given only for firm matches.

TRBV6-6	NA	TRBJ2-1	CASSYLAIGEYNEQFF	TGTGCCAGCAGTTACTTGGCGATCGGGGAATACAATGAGCAGTTCTTC
TRBV24-1	TRBD2	TRBJ2-3	CATSGHSERGPTDTQYF	TGTGCCACCAGTGGACACTCGGAGCGGGGGCCCACAGATACGCAGTATTTT
TRBV2	NA	TRBJ1-2	CASSEAGPIHGYTF	TGTGCCAGCAGTGAGGCGGGGCCTATTCATGGCTACACCTTC
TRBV19	NA	TRBJ1-1	CASRQGWRNTEAFF	TGTGCCAGTAGACAGGGTTGGAGGAACACTGAAGCTTTCTTT
TRBV18	NA	TRBJ1-3	CASSLPGTLNTIYF	TGTGCCAGCTCACTGCCCGGGACCTTAAACACCATATATTTT
TRBV18	NA	TRBJ1-1	CASSTETTNTEAFF	TGTGCCAGCTCTACCGAGACAACGAACACTGAAGCTTTCTTT
TRBV6-5	TRBD1	TRBJ1-2	CASSYNRGGYNYGYTF	TGTGCCAGCAGTTACAACAGGGGCGGATACAACTATGGCTACACCTTC
TRBV30	NA	TRBJ2-1	CAWSVLYHEQFF	TGTGCCTGGAGTGTACTATACCATGAGCAGTTCTTC
TRBV11-3	TRBD2	TRBJ2-1	CASSPRTSGVQYNEQFF	TGTGCCAGCAGCCCCCGGACTAGCGGGGTGCAATACAATGAGCAGTTCTTC
TRBV11-1	TRBD1	TRBJ1-5	CASSLGQGDNQPQHF	TGTGCCAGCAGCCTGGGACAGGGAGACAATCAGCCCCAGCATTTT
TRBV5-1	NA	TRBJ1-4	CASSLSDPEREKLFF	TGCGCCAGCAGCTTATCCGACCCGGAACGTGAAAAACTGTTTTTT
TRBV27	TRBD2	TRBJ2-7	CASSFIGTSGPYEQYF	TGTGCCAGCAGTTTCATCGGGACTAGCGGGCCCTACGAGCAGTACTTC
TRBV9	NA	TRBJ2-1	CASSATYFDNEQFF	TGTGCCAGCAGCGCAACATACTTCGACAATGAGCAGTTCTTC
TRBV19	NA	TRBJ1-5	CASSIDTGRNQPQHF	TGTGCCAGTAGTATAGATACAGGACGAAATCAGCCCCAGCATTTT
TRBV7-9	NA	TRBJ1-1	CASSLGRVGVGTEAFF	TGTGCCAGCAGCTTAGGCCGGGTAGGGGTGGGCACTGAAGCTTTCTTT
TRBV7-9	TRBD1	TRBJ2-7	CASSPTGGLSYEQYF	TGTGCCAGCAGCCCCACAGGGGGCTTATCCTACGAGCAGTACTTC
TRBV13	NA	TRBJ2-5	CASSFHPRETQYF	TGTGCCAGCAGCTTCCACCCGCGGGAGACCCAGTACTTC
TRBV5-6	TRBD2	TRBJ2-3	CASSPLAGGLGDTQYF	TGTGCCAGCAGCCCTTTAGCGGGGGGTTTGGGAGATACGCAGTATTTT